This T cell receptor (beta chain) was profiled in a study of blood T cell repertoires in COVID-19. Study-wide context: Samples representing acute and convalescent COVID-19 were sourced from the United States, Italy and Spain. Nucleic acid was either cDNA or gDNA, and it came from T cells, B-cell-depleted T cells, or PBMCs.

In this sample, this clone turned up once. In the original analysis: Reference gene primer amplification gave estimated nucleated cell counts. Generated by immunoSEQ multiplex PCR, the TCRdb table keeps only in-frame clones and is missing some. V and J calls and clone size follow that table, whereas D and trimming were derived from the DNA. The repertoire consists of about 140,000 clones, with 65% to 85% occurring once and the leading ten covering about 5%. Germline lookup yields CDR1 SEHNR and CDR2 FQNEAQ (reference sequence). With 5 bases removed from V and 2 bases from J, the gap between germline ends came to 11 bases. The CDR3 loop spans 14 amino acids.

This chain connects TRBV7-9 to TRBJ2-3; D perhaps matches TRBD1 (6 bases). This clonotype was obtained from a woman aged 45 to 65 with acute or convalescent COVID-19. Sequenced material: peripheral blood. In nucleotides, the CDR3 is TGTGCCAGCAGCCTCGGACAGTCCACAGATACGCAGTATTTT. Translation: CASSLGQSTDTQYF.